This T cell receptor (beta chain) came from a study of control samples from healthy donors and cancer patients. Trimming removed 3 bases from V and 0 bases from J, with 18 bases in between. The CDR3 is 17 amino acids. Per germline, CDR1 SNHLY and CDR2 FYNNEI. Profiling relied on immunoSEQ multiplex PCR, and the TCRdb table lists in-frame clones only, not all of them. This table has roughly 64,000 clones, approximately 90% appearing once. Specimen: PBMCs. The chain recombines TRBV2 with TRBJ2-7; D might be TRBD2 (6 bases). This receptor was obtained from a woman in her forties or fifties with colorectal cancer. This CDR3 reads CASSEGLRRGSSYEQYF. In DNA, the CDR3 is TGTGCCAGCAGTGAGGGACTCCGGCGGGGAAGCTCCTACGAGCAGTACTTC.